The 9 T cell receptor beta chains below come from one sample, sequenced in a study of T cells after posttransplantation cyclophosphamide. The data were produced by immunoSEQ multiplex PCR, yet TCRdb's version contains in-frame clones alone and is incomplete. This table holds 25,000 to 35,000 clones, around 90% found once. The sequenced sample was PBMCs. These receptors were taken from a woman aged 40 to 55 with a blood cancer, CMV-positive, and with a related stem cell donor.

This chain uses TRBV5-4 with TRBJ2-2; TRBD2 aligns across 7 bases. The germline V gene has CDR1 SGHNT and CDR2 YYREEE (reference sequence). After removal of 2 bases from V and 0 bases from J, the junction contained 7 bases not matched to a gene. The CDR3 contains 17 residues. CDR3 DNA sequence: TGTGCCAGCAGCTTTCCTGGGGGGGGAGCGAACACCGGGGAGCTGTTTTTT. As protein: CASSFPGGGANTGELFF.

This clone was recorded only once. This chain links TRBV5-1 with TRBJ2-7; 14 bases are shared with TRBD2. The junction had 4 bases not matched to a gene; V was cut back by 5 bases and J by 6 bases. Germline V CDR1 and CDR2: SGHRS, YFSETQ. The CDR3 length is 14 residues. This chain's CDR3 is CASSRGLAGVEQYF. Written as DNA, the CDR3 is TGCGCCAGCAGTAGGGGACTAGCGGGGGTCGAGCAGTACTTC.

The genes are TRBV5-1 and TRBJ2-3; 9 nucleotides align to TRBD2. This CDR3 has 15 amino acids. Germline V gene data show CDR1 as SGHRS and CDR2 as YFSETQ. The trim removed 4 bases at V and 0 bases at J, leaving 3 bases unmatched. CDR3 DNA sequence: TGCGCCAGCAGCCCCGGACTAGCGAGCACAGATACGCAGTATTTT. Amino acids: CASSPGLASTDTQYF.

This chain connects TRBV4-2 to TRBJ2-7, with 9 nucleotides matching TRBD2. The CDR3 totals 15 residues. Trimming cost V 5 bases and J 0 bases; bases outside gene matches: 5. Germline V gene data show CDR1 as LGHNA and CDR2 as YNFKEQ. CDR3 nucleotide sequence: TGTGCCAGCAGCTCTTTAGCGGGGGACTCCTACGAGCAGTACTTC. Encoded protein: CASSSLAGDSYEQYF.

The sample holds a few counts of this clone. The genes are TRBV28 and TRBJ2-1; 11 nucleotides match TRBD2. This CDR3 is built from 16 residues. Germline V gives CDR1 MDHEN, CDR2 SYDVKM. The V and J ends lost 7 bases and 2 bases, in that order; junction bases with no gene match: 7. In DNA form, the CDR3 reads TGTGCCAGCACCATGACTAGCGGGGCCACCTACAATGAGCAGTTCTTC. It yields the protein CASTMTSGATYNEQFF. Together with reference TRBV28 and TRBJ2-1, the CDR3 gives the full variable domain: DVKVTQSSRYLVKRTGEKVFLECVQDMDHENMFWYRQDPGLGLRLIYFSYDVKMKEKGDIPEGYSVSREKKERFSLILESASTNQTSMYLCASTMTSGATYNEQFFGPGTRLTVL.

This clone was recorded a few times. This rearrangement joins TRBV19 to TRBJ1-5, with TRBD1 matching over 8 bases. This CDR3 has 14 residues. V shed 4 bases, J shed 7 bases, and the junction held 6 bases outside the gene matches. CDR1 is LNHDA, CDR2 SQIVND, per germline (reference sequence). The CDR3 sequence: CASSTGQGGQPQHF. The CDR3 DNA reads TGTGCCAGTAGTACAGGACAGGGTGGGCAGCCCCAGCATTTT.

In DNA, the CDR3 is TGTGCCAGCAGTGAAAGGGTGGGGAGAGCCCGGCCTGAAGCTTTCTTT. Translation gives CASSERVGRARPEAFF. This chain links TRBV6-1 with TRBJ1-1; D gene uncertain. Germline CDR1 and CDR2: MNHNS and SASEGT. This CDR3 has 16 amino acids. Between the trimmed V and J ends, which lost 2 bases and 6 bases, there was a span of 19 bases.

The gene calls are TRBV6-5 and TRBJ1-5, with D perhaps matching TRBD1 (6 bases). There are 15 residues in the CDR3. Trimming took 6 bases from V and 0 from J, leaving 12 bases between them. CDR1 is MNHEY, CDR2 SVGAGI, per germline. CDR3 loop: CASSTRQDSNQPQHF. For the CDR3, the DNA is TGTGCCAGCAGCACAAGACAGGATAGCAATCAGCCCCAGCATTTT.

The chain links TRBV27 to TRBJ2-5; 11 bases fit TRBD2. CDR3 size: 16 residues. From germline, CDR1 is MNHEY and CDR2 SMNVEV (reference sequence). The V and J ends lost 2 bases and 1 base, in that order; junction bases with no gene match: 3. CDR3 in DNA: TGTGCCAGCAGTTTAGGACTAGCGGGTCCCCAAGAGACCCAGTACTTC. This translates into CASSLGLAGPQETQYF.